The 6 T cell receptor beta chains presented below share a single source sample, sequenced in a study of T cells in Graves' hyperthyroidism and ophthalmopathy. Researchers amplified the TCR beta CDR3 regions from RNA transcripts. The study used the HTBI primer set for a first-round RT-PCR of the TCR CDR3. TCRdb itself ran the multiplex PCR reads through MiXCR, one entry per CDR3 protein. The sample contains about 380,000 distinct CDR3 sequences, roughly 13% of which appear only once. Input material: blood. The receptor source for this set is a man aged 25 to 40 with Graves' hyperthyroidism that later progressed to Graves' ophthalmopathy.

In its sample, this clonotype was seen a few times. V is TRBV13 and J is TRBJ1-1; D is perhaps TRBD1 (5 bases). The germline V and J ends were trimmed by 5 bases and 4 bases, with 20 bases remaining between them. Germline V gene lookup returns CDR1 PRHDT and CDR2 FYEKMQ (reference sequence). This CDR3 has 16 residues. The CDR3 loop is CASSLPGSRGVTEAFF. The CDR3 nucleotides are TGTGCCAGCAGCCTCCCAGGCTCGAGAGGGGTCACTGAAGCTTTCTTT.

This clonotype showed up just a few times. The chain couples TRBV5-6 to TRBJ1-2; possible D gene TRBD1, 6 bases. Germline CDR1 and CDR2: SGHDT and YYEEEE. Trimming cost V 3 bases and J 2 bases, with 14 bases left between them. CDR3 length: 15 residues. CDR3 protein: CASSSLGGQNYGYTF. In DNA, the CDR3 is TGTGCCAGCAGCTCTCTTGGGGGCCAAAACTATGGCTACACCTTC.

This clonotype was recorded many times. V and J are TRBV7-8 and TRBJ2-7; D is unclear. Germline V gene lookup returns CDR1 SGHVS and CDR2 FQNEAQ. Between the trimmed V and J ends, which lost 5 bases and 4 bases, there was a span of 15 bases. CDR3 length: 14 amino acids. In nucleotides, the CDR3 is TGTGCCAGCAGCCCCGCACGCGGTTGGTACGAGCAGTACTTC. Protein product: CASSPARGWYEQYF.

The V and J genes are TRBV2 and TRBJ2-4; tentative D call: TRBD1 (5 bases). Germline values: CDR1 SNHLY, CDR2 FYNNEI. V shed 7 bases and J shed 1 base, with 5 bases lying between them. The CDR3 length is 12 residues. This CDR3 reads CASKGAKNIQYF. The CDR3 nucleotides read TGTGCCAGCAAGGGGGCCAAAAACATTCAGTACTTC.

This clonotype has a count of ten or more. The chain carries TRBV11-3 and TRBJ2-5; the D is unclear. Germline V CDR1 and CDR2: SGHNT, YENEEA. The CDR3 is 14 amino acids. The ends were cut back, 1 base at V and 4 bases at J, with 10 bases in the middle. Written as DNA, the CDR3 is TGTGCCAGCAGCTTAGTGGAATTCGCAGAGACCCAGTACTTC. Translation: CASSLVEFAETQYF.

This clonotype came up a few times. This CDR3 is CASSTVATEAFF. CDR3 DNA: TGCGCCAGCAGTACGGTCGCCACTGAAGCTTTCTTT. The rearrangement links TRBV10-2 to TRBJ1-1; D is unresolved. The V end was cut by 5 bases, the J end by 4 bases, with 8 bases between. Germline-derived CDR1 and CDR2 are WSHSY and SAAADI. The CDR3 runs to 12 residues.